This is a list of T cell receptor beta chains from one sample in a study of CD8 T cells in Susac syndrome. TCRdb analysed the immunoSEQ multiplex PCR reads with MiXCR anew, one entry per CDR3 protein. The data show about 83,000 distinct CDR3 sequences, with 85% to 95% seen just once and approximately 0.48% held by the top ten. Sequenced: CD8+ T cells from PBMCs. The receptors originated from a human donor with Susac syndrome. The CDR3 runs from the conserved cysteine through the conserved F or W. Each record gives: CDR3 DNA, CDR3 protein, V gene, J gene, D gene, clone size. D genes are given only for firm matches. Some rows mark clone size as missing; the rest say once, few, many or name a class of expanded clone.

CDR3nt: TGTGCCAGTAGTATCGGCAGTCGCTCCTACAATGAGCAGTTCTTC; CDR3aa: CASSIGSRSYNEQFF; v_gene: TRBV19; j_gene: TRBJ2-1; d_gene: -; abundance: -
CDR3nt: TGTGCCTGGAGTGTCGGCAGGGGGAACTACGAGCAGTACTTC; CDR3aa: CAWSVGRGNYEQYF; v_gene: TRBV30; j_gene: TRBJ2-7; d_gene: TRBD1; abundance: -
CDR3nt: TGTGCCAGCAGTTTAGGGCCCGCCGGCTATGAGCAGTTCTTC; CDR3aa: CASSLGPAGYEQFF; v_gene: TRBV12-3/TRBV12-4; j_gene: TRBJ2-1; d_gene: -; abundance: -
CDR3nt: TGTGCCAGCAGCGTAGAGGGGGGTAATCAGCCCCAGCATTTT; CDR3aa: CASSVEGGNQPQHF; v_gene: TRBV9; j_gene: TRBJ1-5; d_gene: -; abundance: -
CDR3nt: TGTGCCAGCAGCCGCCCCTCTAGCGGGAGAGATGAGCAGTTCTTC; CDR3aa: CASSRPSSGRDEQFF; v_gene: TRBV9; j_gene: TRBJ2-1; d_gene: TRBD2; abundance: once
CDR3nt: TGTGCCAGCAGCACCACAGGAGATCTGAACACTGAAGCTTTCTTT; CDR3aa: CASSTTGDLNTEAFF; v_gene: TRBV7-8; j_gene: TRBJ1-1; d_gene: -; abundance: -
CDR3nt: TGTGCCAGCAGCCCCGCGGGGTCGCCTTACGAGCAGTACTTC; CDR3aa: CASSPAGSPYEQYF; v_gene: TRBV9; j_gene: TRBJ2-7; d_gene: -; abundance: -
CDR3nt: TGTGCCAGCACCTCCTCAGGTGTGAGTGAGCAGTTCTTC; CDR3aa: CASTSSGVSEQFF; v_gene: TRBV28; j_gene: TRBJ2-1; d_gene: -; abundance: -
CDR3nt: TGCGCCAGCAGCTTGGACCTTAATCAGGGTCAGCCCCAGCATTTT; CDR3aa: CASSLDLNQGQPQHF; v_gene: TRBV5-1; j_gene: TRBJ1-5; d_gene: -; abundance: -
CDR3nt: TGTGCCAGCAGTTACGGGTTCGGTAGCGTGGACGAGCAGTTCTTC; CDR3aa: CASSYGFGSVDEQFF; v_gene: TRBV6-7; j_gene: TRBJ2-1; d_gene: -; abundance: -
CDR3nt: TGTGCCAGCAGCCCGCTTGTGGGCTCTGGGGCCAACGTCCTGACTTTC; CDR3aa: CASSPLVGSGANVLTF; v_gene: TRBV4-2; j_gene: TRBJ2-6; d_gene: -; abundance: -
CDR3nt: TGTGCCATCAGTGAGGCGGAGACTGGGGCCAACGTCCTGACTTTC; CDR3aa: CAISEAETGANVLTF; v_gene: TRBV10-3; j_gene: TRBJ2-6; d_gene: -; abundance: -
CDR3nt: TGTGCCAGCAGTCCCGGCGAAGAGACCCAGTACTTC; CDR3aa: CASSPGEETQYF; v_gene: TRBV7-6; j_gene: TRBJ2-5; d_gene: -; abundance: -
CDR3nt: TGCAGTGCTAGAGATCTACAGGGAGGAATGAACACTGAAGCTTTCTTT; CDR3aa: CSARDLQGGMNTEAFF; v_gene: TRBV20-1; j_gene: TRBJ1-1; d_gene: -; abundance: -
CDR3nt: TGTGCCAGCCGGCGGGCTCACTATAGCAATCAGCCCCAGCATTTT; CDR3aa: CASRRAHYSNQPQHF; v_gene: TRBV28; j_gene: TRBJ1-5; d_gene: -; abundance: -
CDR3nt: TGTGCCAGCAGCTATGACAGAGTCTACAATGAGCAGTTCTTC; CDR3aa: CASSYDRVYNEQFF; v_gene: TRBV7-8; j_gene: TRBJ2-1; d_gene: -; abundance: -
CDR3nt: TGTGCCAGCAGCCCCCGAGGGGATAGCACTGAAGCTTTCTTT; CDR3aa: CASSPRGDSTEAFF; v_gene: TRBV3-1; j_gene: TRBJ1-1; d_gene: -; abundance: -
CDR3nt: TGCAGCGTTGACGGGGGTCTGGAGGGAGATACGCAGTATTTT; CDR3aa: CSVDGGLEGDTQYF; v_gene: TRBV29-1; j_gene: TRBJ2-3; d_gene: -; abundance: -
CDR3nt: TGTGCCAGCAGCGCGGGACAGGGGAGCACTGAAGCTTTCTTT; CDR3aa: CASSAGQGSTEAFF; v_gene: TRBV9; j_gene: TRBJ1-1; d_gene: TRBD1; abundance: -
CDR3nt: TGTGCCACCAGTGATTTGAGCAGGGAAGTGAGGAAGCAGTACTTC; CDR3aa: CATSDLSREVRKQYF; v_gene: TRBV24-1; j_gene: TRBJ2-7; d_gene: -; abundance: -
CDR3nt: TGTGCCAGCAGTTTATCTCAAGGGGGCGGCACTGAAGCTTTCTTT; CDR3aa: CASSLSQGGGTEAFF; v_gene: TRBV27; j_gene: TRBJ1-1; d_gene: TRBD1; abundance: -
CDR3nt: TGTGCCAGCGAACGGGGCGCGGGCAACACAGATACGCAGTATTTT; CDR3aa: CASERGAGNTDTQYF; v_gene: TRBV28; j_gene: TRBJ2-3; d_gene: -; abundance: -
CDR3nt: TGCAGTGCTAGAGATCGAACAGGGGAAAGTGGCTACACCTTC; CDR3aa: CSARDRTGESGYTF; v_gene: TRBV20-1; j_gene: TRBJ1-2; d_gene: TRBD1; abundance: -
CDR3nt: TGCGCCAGCAGCCAAGATCTGCTAGCGGGAGTGGCCGAGCAGTACTTC; CDR3aa: CASSQDLLAGVAEQYF; v_gene: TRBV4-1; j_gene: TRBJ2-7; d_gene: TRBD2; abundance: -
CDR3nt: TGCAGCGTTGACCACCTGGATTATGGCTACACCTTC; CDR3aa: CSVDHLDYGYTF; v_gene: TRBV29-1; j_gene: TRBJ1-2; d_gene: -; abundance: -
CDR3nt: TGCAGCGTTGGTAGCGGGAATCCCTACGAGCAGTACTTC; CDR3aa: CSVGSGNPYEQYF; v_gene: TRBV29-1; j_gene: TRBJ2-7; d_gene: TRBD2; abundance: -
CDR3nt: TGCGCCAGCAGCCTCCTCCGGGGACAGGGAGGAAAGCACGAGCAGTACTTC; CDR3aa: CASSLLRGQGGKHEQYF; v_gene: TRBV4-1; j_gene: TRBJ2-7; d_gene: TRBD1; abundance: -
CDR3nt: TGTGCCTGGACAGGCTACCAAGAGACCCAGTACTTC; CDR3aa: CAWTGYQETQYF; v_gene: TRBV30; j_gene: TRBJ2-5; d_gene: -; abundance: once
CDR3nt: TGTGCCAGCAACTCCCCCGGACAGGGTCTAGAGACCCAGTACTTC; CDR3aa: CASNSPGQGLETQYF; v_gene: TRBV7-9; j_gene: TRBJ2-5; d_gene: TRBD1; abundance: -
CDR3nt: TGTGCCTGGAGTGTGGGGACTGGCAATCAGCCCCAGCATTTT; CDR3aa: CAWSVGTGNQPQHF; v_gene: TRBV30; j_gene: TRBJ1-5; d_gene: -; abundance: -
CDR3nt: TGTGCCAGCAGTGAATTTGAGGGGCTTGAGGCCCAGCATTTT; CDR3aa: CASSEFEGLEAQHF; v_gene: TRBV25-1; j_gene: TRBJ1-5; d_gene: -; abundance: -
CDR3nt: TGTGCCACCAGCAGGACCACAGGGGGGGGTCAGCCCCAGCATTTT; CDR3aa: CATSRTTGGGQPQHF; v_gene: TRBV15; j_gene: TRBJ1-5; d_gene: TRBD1; abundance: -
CDR3nt: TGTGCCAGCAGCTTGGGGCCAGCCGGAGAGACCCAGTACTTC; CDR3aa: CASSLGPAGETQYF; v_gene: TRBV13; j_gene: TRBJ2-5; d_gene: -; abundance: -
CDR3nt: TGCAGTGCTACGGGACAGGGGTTAAACACAGATACGCAGTATTTT; CDR3aa: CSATGQGLNTDTQYF; v_gene: TRBV20-1; j_gene: TRBJ2-3; d_gene: TRBD1; abundance: -
CDR3nt: TGCAGTGCATTTGGCCAGTACTTC; CDR3aa: CSAFGQYF; v_gene: TRBV20-1; j_gene: TRBJ2-5; d_gene: -; abundance: -
CDR3nt: TGTGCCACCAGCACACCACAGGGGAGCTCCTACAATGAGCAGTTCTTC; CDR3aa: CATSTPQGSSYNEQFF; v_gene: TRBV15; j_gene: TRBJ2-1; d_gene: TRBD1; abundance: -
CDR3nt: TGTGCCAGCAGCTGGCCGACAGGGACAGATACGCAGTATTTT; CDR3aa: CASSWPTGTDTQYF; v_gene: TRBV5-6; j_gene: TRBJ2-3; d_gene: TRBD1; abundance: -
CDR3nt: TGTGCCAGCAGCCAAGGGACAGGTGATCAGCCCCAGCATTTT; CDR3aa: CASSQGTGDQPQHF; v_gene: TRBV3-1; j_gene: TRBJ1-5; d_gene: TRBD1; abundance: -
CDR3nt: TGTGCCAGCAGCTTGGCCCGGCTAGCGGGGGACAATGAGCAGTTCTTC; CDR3aa: CASSLARLAGDNEQFF; v_gene: TRBV5-4; j_gene: TRBJ2-1; d_gene: TRBD2; abundance: -
CDR3nt: TGTGCCAGCAGCGGAGGACCGGGACAGGGGGTCCCTGAAGCTTTCTTT; CDR3aa: CASSGGPGQGVPEAFF; v_gene: TRBV9; j_gene: TRBJ1-1; d_gene: TRBD1; abundance: -
CDR3nt: TGTGCCAGCAGCCCGCCGGAGCCCGGATCGACAGATACGCAGTATTTT; CDR3aa: CASSPPEPGSTDTQYF; v_gene: TRBV7-9; j_gene: TRBJ2-3; d_gene: -; abundance: -
CDR3nt: TGTGCCAGCAGTGAAATAGCGGGACGTGGGGCCAACGTCCTGACTTTC; CDR3aa: CASSEIAGRGANVLTF; v_gene: TRBV6-1; j_gene: TRBJ2-6; d_gene: TRBD2; abundance: -
CDR3nt: TGCAGTGCTCAAAACGGGACTAGCGTTTTACAAGAGACCCAGTACTTC; CDR3aa: CSAQNGTSVLQETQYF; v_gene: TRBV20-1; j_gene: TRBJ2-5; d_gene: TRBD2; abundance: -
CDR3nt: TGTGCCAGCAGTGAAGGGACAGGGTTGTACGAGCAGTACTTC; CDR3aa: CASSEGTGLYEQYF; v_gene: TRBV25-1; j_gene: TRBJ2-7; d_gene: TRBD1; abundance: -
CDR3nt: TGTGCCAGCAGTTGGGATTCTCAGGGACCAAACACTGAAGCTTTCTTT; CDR3aa: CASSWDSQGPNTEAFF; v_gene: TRBV12-3/TRBV12-4; j_gene: TRBJ1-1; d_gene: -; abundance: -
CDR3nt: TGTGCCAGCAGAACTCTGGGGGCGGGATACGAGCAGTACTTC; CDR3aa: CASRTLGAGYEQYF; v_gene: TRBV27; j_gene: TRBJ2-7; d_gene: -; abundance: -
CDR3nt: TGTGCCAGCAGTGTTGGGGCGAACACTGAAGCTTTCTTT; CDR3aa: CASSVGANTEAFF; v_gene: TRBV9; j_gene: TRBJ1-1; d_gene: -; abundance: few
CDR3nt: TGCAGCGTTCAGGGAGGCAATCAGCCCCAGCATTTT; CDR3aa: CSVQGGNQPQHF; v_gene: TRBV29-1; j_gene: TRBJ1-5; d_gene: -; abundance: -
CDR3nt: TGTGCCAGCAGCCACCCCCTAGACGGCACAGATACGCAGTATTTT; CDR3aa: CASSHPLDGTDTQYF; v_gene: TRBV7-9; j_gene: TRBJ2-3; d_gene: -; abundance: -
CDR3nt: TGTGCCAGCAGTTTCCTCGGACAGGAGAACTATGGCTACACCTTC; CDR3aa: CASSFLGQENYGYTF; v_gene: TRBV28; j_gene: TRBJ1-2; d_gene: TRBD1; abundance: -
CDR3nt: TGTGCCAGCAGCCCCGTAGCGGGAGAGGGGCCAGATACGCAGTATTTT; CDR3aa: CASSPVAGEGPDTQYF; v_gene: TRBV11-1; j_gene: TRBJ2-3; d_gene: TRBD2; abundance: -
CDR3nt: TGTGCCAGTTTAGGCTCTGGGGCCAACGTCCTGACTTTC; CDR3aa: CASLGSGANVLTF; v_gene: TRBV6-5; j_gene: TRBJ2-6; d_gene: -; abundance: once
CDR3nt: TGTGCCAGCAGCCAAGTGGCGGGAGAGGGCAATGAGCAGTTCTTC; CDR3aa: CASSQVAGEGNEQFF; v_gene: TRBV14; j_gene: TRBJ2-1; d_gene: TRBD2; abundance: -